The sequence of this T cell receptor beta chain was determined in a study of blood T cell repertoires in COVID-19. The table came from immunoSEQ multiplex PCR; TCRdb's copy has only in-frame clones and leaves some out. The data contain about 160,000 clones, 75% to 90% of them seen just once; the ten biggest clones take up roughly 3.4%. This clone was detected a few times. The CDR3 extends over 14 amino acids. CDR1 SGHDN and CDR2 FVKESK come from the germline V gene. Trimming took 6 bases from V and 8 from J; bases not matched to a gene: 11. The sample taken for sequencing was PBMCs or T cells enriched from blood (not recorded which). This TCR was recovered from a woman aged 60 to 75 who had recovered from COVID-19. V is TRBV14 and J is TRBJ1-1, with 8 nucleotides matching TRBD1. The CDR3 is CASRGQGVLREAFF. The CDR3 DNA reads TGTGCCAGCAGAGGACAGGGCGTGTTGCGCGAAGCTTTCTTT. The full variable domain, completed using reference TRBV14 and TRBJ1-1, is EAGVTQFPSHSVIEKGQTVTLRCDPISGHDNLYWYRRVMGKEIKFLLHFVKESKQDESGMPNNRFLAERTGGTYSTLKVQPAELEDSGVYFCASRGQGVLREAFFGQGTRLTVV.